These 29 T cell receptor beta chains originate from one sample sequenced in a study of T cells in Graves' hyperthyroidism and ophthalmopathy. RNA transcripts provided the source from which TCR beta CDR3 regions were amplified. A first-round RT-PCR of the TCR CDR3 used the HTBI primer set. TCRdb recomputed calls from the multiplex PCR reads with MiXCR, one row per CDR3 protein. The sample contains 540,000 or so distinct CDR3 sequences, around a sixth of which appear only once. Sequencing used blood. The receptors derive from a young woman with Graves' hyperthyroidism.

The chain joins TRBV6-1 to TRBJ2-3; 8 nucleotides match TRBD2. Germline assignment: CDR1 MNHNS and CDR2 SASEGT. The trim removed 5 bases at V and 3 bases at J, leaving 7 bases unmatched. There are 15 residues in the CDR3. The CDR3 region has the DNA TGTGCCAGCAGTTATCGGGGGGGGGTAACAGATACGCAGTATTTT. Amino acids: CASSYRGGVTDTQYF.

A few counts support this clonotype. The V call is TRBV6-1, the J call TRBJ2-7; D may be TRBD2 (5 bases). Between the trimmed V and J ends, which lost 2 bases and 7 bases, there was a span of 12 bases. There are 13 residues in the CDR3. Looked up from germline, CDR1 is MNHNS and CDR2 is SASEGT. The CDR3 nucleotides are TGTGCCAGCAGTGAACGCGGGTTCGGGGAGCAGTACTTC. This codes for CASSERGFGEQYF.

V gene TRBV5-1 combines with J gene TRBJ2-7; 9 bases are shared with TRBD2. The V gene end was trimmed by 2 bases and the J gene end by 4 bases; junction bases not matched to a gene: 10. The CDR3 totals 16 residues. Germline values: CDR1 SGHRS, CDR2 YFSETQ. CDR3 in amino acids: CASSLRYSGSVYEQYF. CDR3 nucleotide sequence: TGCGCCAGCAGCTTACGATATAGCGGGAGTGTATACGAGCAGTACTTC.

The chain joins TRBV20-1 to TRBJ1-5; TRBD1 agrees at 7 bases. The CDR3 totals 13 residues. The germline V gene has CDR1 DFQATT and CDR2 SNEGSKA (reference sequence). J was trimmed by 6 bases and V by 6 bases; bases with no gene match: 8. The CDR3 loop reads CSAADRVTQPQHF. For the CDR3, the DNA is TGCAGTGCCGCTGACAGGGTCACTCAGCCCCAGCATTTT.

Ten or more counts support this clonotype. The chain has TRBV30 and TRBJ2-7; D remains unclear. The CDR3 loop spans 11 amino acids. In germline, CDR1 is GTSNPN, CDR2 SVGIG (reference sequence). The V end lost 5 bases, the J end lost 6 bases, and 11 bases lay between the germline ends. The CDR3 spells CAWAEVGEQYF. CDR3 nucleotides: TGTGCCTGGGCCGAGGTTGGCGAGCAGTACTTC.

This clonotype was detected only a few times. The chain has TRBV7-3 and TRBJ2-1; no firm D call. Germline loops: CDR1 SGHTA, CDR2 FQGTGA. V lost 1 base to trimming and J lost 5 bases, with 6 bases between them. This CDR3 spans 13 amino acids. CDR3: CASSLKGNNEQFF. The CDR3 nucleotides are TGTGCCAGCAGCTTAAAGGGAAACAATGAGCAGTTCTTC.

V is TRBV20-1 and J is TRBJ1-6; D is ambiguous. V dropped 6 bases and J dropped 3 bases, with 12 bases sitting between them. Per germline, CDR1 DFQATT and CDR2 SNEGSKA (reference sequence). CDR3 length equals 14 residues. CDR3 sequence reads: CSAPIEGYNSPLHF. The CDR3, as DNA: TGCAGTGCCCCCATTGAGGGCTATAATTCACCCCTCCACTTT.

A few counts support this clonotype. This chain uses TRBV4-3 with TRBJ2-7; tentatively, D is TRBD1 (6 bases). Germline V CDR1 and CDR2: LGHNA, YSLEER. The CDR3 runs to 14 residues. The V gene lost 2 bases and the J gene lost 0 bases, with 8 bases spanning the gap. The CDR3 region is CASSQLDSSYEQYF. The DNA for the CDR3 is TGCGCCAGCAGCCAACTGGACAGCTCCTACGAGCAGTACTTC.

The table lists this clonotype with a few counts. This chain joins TRBV13 and TRBJ1-6; D might be TRBD1 (5 bases). CDR1 and CDR2 from the germline V gene are PRHDT and FYEKMQ (reference sequence). The CDR3 extends over 14 amino acids. Trimming took 2 bases from V and 9 from J, leaving 11 bases between them. The CDR3 region is CASSLFAGGSPLHF. In DNA, the CDR3 is TGTGCCAGCAGCTTATTCGCCGGGGGTTCACCCCTCCACTTT. Using reference TRBV13 and TRBJ1-6 for the parts outside the CDR3, the full variable domain is AAGVIQSPRHLIKEKRETATLKCYPIPRHDTVYWYQQGPGQDPQFLISFYEKMQSDKGSIPDRFSAQQFSDYHSELNMSSLELGDSALYFCASSLFAGGSPLHFGNGTRLTVT.

The chain is built from TRBV12-3 or TRBV12-4 and TRBJ2-1; 8 bases match TRBD2. J was trimmed by 2 bases and V by 5 bases; bases with no gene match: 14. The CDR3 runs to 18 residues. This chain's CDR3 is CASSLPVSGSSPYNEQFF. CDR3 bases: TGTGCCAGCAGTCTCCCCGTGAGCGGGAGTTCCCCCTACAATGAGCAGTTCTTC.

This clonotype was recorded at least ten times. The J gene is TRBJ2-1, the V gene TRBV7-6; TRBD1 matches at 8 bases. Trimming cost V 4 bases and J 2 bases; bases outside gene matches: 4. The CDR3 covers 15 residues. Germline V gene lookup returns CDR1 SGHVS and CDR2 FNYEAQ. The CDR3 sequence is CASSSRDRPYNEQFF. CDR3 DNA: TGTGCCAGCAGCTCCCGGGACAGGCCCTACAATGAGCAGTTCTTC.

The chain recombines TRBV6-1 with TRBJ2-1, with TRBD2 identical over 7 bases. This CDR3 spans 12 amino acids. V lost 5 bases, J lost 10 bases, and 5 bases stayed unmatched. Germline V lookup: CDR1 MNHNS, CDR2 SASEGT. The CDR3 DNA reads as TGTGCCAGCAGTCCCGGGGGGTTGGAGCAGTTCTTC. Its protein is CASSPGGLEQFF.

At least ten counts were recorded for this clonotype. The V gene is TRBV20-1, the J gene TRBJ2-3, with D hard to call. Deletions cut 7 bases from V and 2 bases from J, with 19 bases between. Germline CDR1 and CDR2: DFQATT and SNEGSKA (reference sequence). CDR3 length equals 15 residues. Here the CDR3 DNA reads TGCAGTGTTGCTACTGTCCCTCAGTCCACAGATACGCAGTATTTT. Translating it yields CSVATVPQSTDTQYF.

Ten or more counts support this clonotype. The V and J genes are TRBV7-6 and TRBJ2-3; 8 bases are a match to TRBD2. The CDR3 covers 17 residues. With V trimmed by 1 base and J by 4 bases, 10 bases remained unmatched. The V gene's germline CDR1 is SGHVS and CDR2 FNYEAQ. As DNA, the CDR3 is TGTGCCAGCAGCTTAGGCCAGAGCGGGAGTACCTCAGATACGCAGTATTTT. It translates to CASSLGQSGSTSDTQYF.

This clonotype was seen at least ten times. The chain carries TRBV20-1 and TRBJ2-7; 14 bases are a match to TRBD2. The CDR3 is 16 residues long. Germline lookup yields CDR1 DFQATT and CDR2 SNEGSKA (reference sequence). V shed 6 bases, J shed 7 bases, and the junction held 14 bases outside the gene matches. The CDR3 reads CSADAEGTSGSSEQYF. For the CDR3, the DNA is TGCAGTGCAGACGCTGAAGGGACTAGCGGGAGTAGTGAGCAGTACTTC.

This clonotype was recorded many times. The chain joins TRBV30 to TRBJ1-6; D is possibly TRBD1 (5 bases). Trimming cost V 3 bases and J 6 bases, with 9 bases left between them. The length of the CDR3 is 13 residues. Germline V gives CDR1 GTSNPN, CDR2 SVGIG (reference sequence). The CDR3 spells CAWRRDLNSPLHF. As DNA, the CDR3 is TGTGCCTGGAGACGGGACCTTAATTCACCCCTCCACTTT.

The chain has TRBV12-3 or TRBV12-4 and TRBJ2-3, with a weak D call TRBD1 (6 bases). The V end was cut by 3 bases, the J end by 0 bases, with 19 bases between. This CDR3 is built from 18 residues. CDR3 in amino acids: CASSFRRDTDYSTDTQYF. CDR3 in DNA: TGTGCCAGCAGTTTTCGCCGGGACACCGATTATAGCACAGATACGCAGTATTTT.

This clonotype showed up many times. The gene calls are TRBV30 and TRBJ1-4; D may be TRBD1 (6 bases). The CDR3 is made up of 14 amino acids. V shed 3 bases and J shed 3 bases, with 11 bases lying between them. Germline CDR1 GTSNPN, CDR2 SVGIG (reference sequence). As DNA, the CDR3 is TGTGCCTGGAGGGGGGGCAATTCTAATGAAAAACTGTTTTTT. Protein product: CAWRGGNSNEKLFF.

This clonotype was observed a handful of times. The rearrangement uses TRBV9 and TRBJ2-3; 12 nucleotides align to TRBD2. V lost 4 bases, J lost 4 bases, and 10 bases stayed unmatched. Germline values: CDR1 SGDLS, CDR2 YYNGEE. This CDR3 spans 17 amino acids. CDR3 in DNA: TGTGCCAGCAGCCAGAGGGAACTAGCGGGAGGATCAGATACGCAGTATTTT. It encodes CASSQRELAGGSDTQYF.

The chain links TRBV19 to TRBJ2-3, with D uncertain. The CDR3 consists of 14 residues. Germline V gives CDR1 LNHDA, CDR2 SQIVND (reference sequence). Deletions cut 1 base from V and 4 bases from J, with 9 bases between. This CDR3 reads CASSIGLAPDTQYF. The CDR3 DNA follows: TGTGCCAGTAGTATAGGACTGGCACCAGATACGCAGTATTTT.

This clonotype has at least ten counts. The genes are TRBV27 and TRBJ2-7; a weak D match, TRBD2 (6 bases). The V gene lost 5 bases and the J gene lost 4 bases, with 15 bases spanning the gap. Germline V gives CDR1 MNHEY, CDR2 SMNVEV (reference sequence). The CDR3 covers 14 residues. The CDR3 region is CASSPGGELYEQYF. CDR3 sequence (DNA): TGTGCCAGCAGTCCGGGCGGGGAGTTATACGAGCAGTACTTC.

This clonotype was found many times. The chain is built from TRBV11-1 and TRBJ2-1, with 15 nucleotides matching TRBD2. V gave up 5 bases and J gave up 5 bases; unmatched junction bases: 10. The CDR3 spans 18 residues. The V gene's germline CDR1 is SGHAT and CDR2 FQDESV (reference sequence). The CDR3 protein is CASSAWGLAGGGHNEQFF. Here the CDR3 DNA reads TGTGCCAGCAGCGCCTGGGGACTAGCGGGAGGAGGGCACAATGAGCAGTTCTTC.

In this sample, this clonotype turned up many times. The chain is built from TRBV7-2 and TRBJ2-7; TRBD2 matches at 9 bases. The CDR3 extends over 18 amino acids. Per the germline V gene, CDR1 is SGHTA and CDR2 is FQGNSA. V shed 4 bases, J shed 0 bases, and the junction held 13 bases outside the gene matches. CDR3 DNA sequence: TGTGCCAGCAGCTCTCGGGGAGCGGGAGGCGTCGGCTCCTACGAGCAGTACTTC. Residues: CASSSRGAGGVGSYEQYF.

This clonotype was recorded many times. The gene calls are TRBV7-2 and TRBJ2-1; weak D call: TRBD1 (6 bases). Between the trimmed V and J ends, which lost 2 bases and 4 bases, there was a span of 12 bases. Looked up from germline, CDR1 is SGHTA and CDR2 is FQGNSA. This CDR3 is 15 amino acids long. CDR3 DNA: TGTGCCAGCAGCTTAAGCCAGGGGATATACAATGAGCAGTTCTTC. This translates into CASSLSQGIYNEQFF.

The sample holds many counts of this clonotype. This chain connects TRBV20-1 to TRBJ2-3, with 8 bases identical to TRBD1. CDR3 length equals 14 residues. The trim removed 4 bases at V and 2 bases at J, leaving 5 bases unmatched. Germline assignment: CDR1 DFQATT and CDR2 SNEGSKA (reference sequence). The CDR3 sequence: CSATSRGPTDTQYF. The CDR3 nucleotides read TGCAGTGCTACATCCAGGGGGCCCACAGATACGCAGTATTTT.

The sample holds many counts of this clonotype. The CDR3 sequence is CASSLNPLGTYEQYF. The CDR3 nucleotides read TGTGCCAGCAGCTTAAACCCCCTGGGGACCTACGAGCAGTACTTC. The chain recombines TRBV7-8 with TRBJ2-7; no clear D. V was cut by 2 bases and J by 2 bases, with 13 bases left in between. The CDR3 totals 15 residues. CDR1 and CDR2 (germline): SGHVS, FQNEAQ.

This clonotype was counted many times. The J gene is TRBJ1-4, the V gene TRBV11-2, with D perhaps matching TRBD1 (5 bases). The CDR3 runs 15 residues. The germline V and J ends were trimmed by 0 bases and 3 bases, with 8 bases remaining between them. From germline, CDR1 is SGHAT and CDR2 FQNNGV. The CDR3 region has the DNA TGTGCCAGCAGCTTAGAGGGACTCTCTAATGAAAAACTGTTTTTT. The encoded protein is CASSLEGLSNEKLFF. Full variable domain (missing parts from reference TRBV11-2 and TRBJ1-4): EAGVAQSPRYKIIEKRQSVAFWCNPISGHATLYWYQQILGQGPKLLIQFQNNGVVDDSQLPKDRFSAERLKGVDSTLKIQPAKLEDSAVYLCASSLEGLSNEKLFFGSGTQLSVL.

CDR3 residues: CATHMREPKLFF. CDR3 sequence (DNA): TGCGCCACGCACATGAGGGAGCCAAAACTGTTTTTT. The chain uses TRBV10-1 and TRBJ1-4; the D is unclear. V was pared by 10 bases and J by 10 bases, with 16 bases between. Per germline, CDR1 WNHNN and CDR2 SYGVQD (reference sequence). The CDR3 is made up of 12 amino acids.

V usage is TRBV6-1 and J usage is TRBJ1-2; D gene uncertain. The CDR3 runs to 15 residues. With 5 bases removed from V and 4 bases from J, the gap between germline ends came to 17 bases. CDR1 is MNHNS, CDR2 SASEGT, per germline. The CDR3 region has the DNA TGTGCCAGCAGTTATTCAGATGCAGGAGGCTATGGCTACACCTTC. As protein: CASSYSDAGGYGYTF.